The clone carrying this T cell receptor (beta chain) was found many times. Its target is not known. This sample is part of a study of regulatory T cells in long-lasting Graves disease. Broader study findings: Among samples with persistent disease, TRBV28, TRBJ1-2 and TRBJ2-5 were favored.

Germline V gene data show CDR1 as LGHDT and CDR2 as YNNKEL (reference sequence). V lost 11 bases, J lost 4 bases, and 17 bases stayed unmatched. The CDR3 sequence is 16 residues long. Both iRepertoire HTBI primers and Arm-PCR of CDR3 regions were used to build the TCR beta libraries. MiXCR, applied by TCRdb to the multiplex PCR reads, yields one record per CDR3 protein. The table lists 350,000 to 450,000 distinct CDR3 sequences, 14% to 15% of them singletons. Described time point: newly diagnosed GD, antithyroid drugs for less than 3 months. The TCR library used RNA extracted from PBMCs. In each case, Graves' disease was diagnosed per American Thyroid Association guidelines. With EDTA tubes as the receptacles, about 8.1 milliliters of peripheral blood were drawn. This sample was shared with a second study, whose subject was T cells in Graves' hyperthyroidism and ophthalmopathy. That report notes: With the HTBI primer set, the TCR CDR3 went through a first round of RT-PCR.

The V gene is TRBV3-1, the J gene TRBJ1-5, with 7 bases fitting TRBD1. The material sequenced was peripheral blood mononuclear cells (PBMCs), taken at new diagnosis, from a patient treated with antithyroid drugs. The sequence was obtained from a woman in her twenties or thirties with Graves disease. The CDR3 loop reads CASIGGQEKWNQPQHF. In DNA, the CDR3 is TGTGCCTCCATAGGCGGACAGGAAAAATGGAATCAGCCCCAGCATTTT.